This T cell receptor beta chain stems from a study of CD8+CD57+ T cells in acquired aplastic anemia (dated by TCRdb to the late 2010s). Context from the whole study: Extracted DNA from sorted CD4+ and CD8+ cells averaged around 3.5 ug, ranging from roughly 0.17 to 30 ug. CD8+CD57+ expansion was defined as frequency above the mean frequency observed in healthy subjects.

This clonotype was observed at least ten times. Its target antigen remains unknown. No much larger clone is present one base from it, and per-base qualities are unavailable. Overall study results and their limits: Although some 28 CD8+ CDR3 sequences were shared by patients and controls, these sequences appeared highly expressed in patients and within the immunodominant clones of patients. CD8+ Simpson's diversity did not differ significantly between patients and healthy controls (P=0.060).

V drops 6 bases and J drops 4 bases, leaving 9 bases in between. The CDR3 sequence holds 12 residues, the cysteine and phenylalanine included. The only DNA kept is the CDR3, 36 bases in frame from the first base. Per the germline V gene, SNHLY is the CDR1 and FYNNEI is the CDR2. TCR beta VDJ combination and CDR3 sequence profiling used genomic DNA as the template. An Illumina HiSeq 2000 was the platform used for TCR repertoire sequencing. The published analysis was carried out like this. Repertoires were assessed using TRBV/TRBJ rearrangement plots, CDR3 size and DJ length profiles, and Simpson's diversity index. The immunodominant clone was defined as the most abundant DNA sequence in deep sequencing data. CDR3 amino acid sequences were checked for sharing between subjects and were compared against published repertoires and the VDJdb database. TCRdb's own reprocessing of the public reads used fastp at Q25 and MiXCR and kept productive beta chains. Identical CDR3 proteins give one entry, which carries the most common genes and DNA. TCRdb's processing, not the study's, gives the V and J calls here. The sample table contains about 470,000 distinct CDR3 sequences; only one count was recorded for approximately 33% of them. The ten largest clones take up less than 0.85% of the sample.

The patients picked for sequencing were ones in whom flow cytometry had shown an expansion of CD8+CD57+ cells. Every patient had severe acquired aplastic anemia, diagnosed using the International Study of Aplastic Anemia and Agranulocytosis and Camitta criteria. Patients had received no therapy at the time of blood sampling. In this study, sorted CD4+ and CD8+ T cells from the blood of healthy subjects and of severe aplastic anemia patients had their TCR repertoires deep-sequenced. Patients were enrolled under clinicaltrials.gov protocols 00001620, 01623167, 00001397, 00071045, 00081523 and 00961064 in the USA. Ficoll-Paque density gradient centrifugation was used to isolate peripheral blood mononuclear cells. CD4+ and CD8+ T cells were sorted by FACS or magnetic beads before DNA extraction.

Material for sequencing was sorted CD4+, CD8+, or CD8+CD57+ T cells (not recorded which) from PBMCs. The source is a human donor with aplastic anemia. The sequence is built from TRBV2 and TRBJ2-5, with the D gene too uncertain to name. CDR3 sequence: CASRISSETQYF. The nucleotide sequence reads as follows: TGTGCCAGCAGAATATCATCAGAGACCCAGTACTTC.